This T cell receptor beta chain was captured in a study of early T cells in non-severe SARS-CoV-2 infection. The overall study: Chains were not paired, and sequencing was done on bulk RNA from unsorted whole blood.

As for this clonotype: Its matching antigen is unknown.

General study findings and limits: VDJdb matching skewed toward anti-spike CD8 responses, missing private and CD4 specificities.

Separate cDNA molecules each had unique molecular identifiers attached to them. TCRdb re-derived calls from the 5' RACE reads in MiXCR, one entry per CDR3 protein. The sample gives 55,000 or so distinct CDR3 sequences, more than 9% of which show up once; roughly 10% is in the top ten. This CDR3 has 16 residues. Germline trimming cut 1 base from V and 4 bases from J; bases unmatched to any gene: 4. Looked up from germline, CDR1 is SGHTA and CDR2 is FQGNSA. This chain connects TRBV7-2 to TRBJ2-3, with 11 nucleotides matching TRBD2. Sequencing used whole blood. The origin of this receptor is an adult who was a healthcare worker with PCR-confirmed SARS-CoV-2 infection or an uninfected control (not recorded which). In DNA form, the CDR3 reads TGTGCCAGCAGCTTAGTAGGGACTAGCGGCGCAGATACGCAGTATTTT. Residues: CASSLVGTSGADTQYF.